The 20 T cell receptor beta chains below all came from one sample that was sequenced in a study of blood T cells in healthy people across ages. Next came a second PCR, run for about 7 to 12 cycles, which used a sample-barcoded 5' primer along with a J-beta primer mix. From the 5' RACE reads, TCRdb called clonotypes with MiXCR, one entry per CDR3 protein. Of 1.5 million to 2 million distinct CDR3 sequences listed, 28% are singletons. Sequenced input: blood. Every receptor here comes from a woman in her thirties in good health.

A word on this clonotype: This may be a read error: a much more frequent sequence differs by one nucleotide. The chain has TRBV27 and TRBJ1-1; D is perhaps TRBD1 (5 bases). Germline V gives CDR1 MNHEY, CDR2 SMNVEV (reference sequence). The CDR3 is 15 amino acids. V was pared by 8 bases and J by 0 bases, with 16 bases between. DNA of the CDR3: TGTGCCAGCGGATACTCCAGGGATTTGAACACTGAAGCTTTCTTT. Translated, it gives CASGYSRDLNTEAFF.

This clonotype was counted only a few times. The chain carries TRBV5-1 and TRBJ2-7; 7 bases fit TRBD2. V trimming: 2 bases; J trimming: 3 bases; junction bases outside the gene matches: 8. The germline gives CDR1 SGHRS, CDR2 YFSETQ. The CDR3 sequence is 15 residues long. The CDR3 spells CASSFGAGNFYEQYF. In DNA form, the CDR3 reads TGCGCCAGCAGCTTTGGAGCGGGAAACTTCTACGAGCAGTACTTC.

This clonotype was counted between two and nine times. The chain combines TRBV3-1 with TRBJ2-1; 10 bases are a match to TRBD2. The CDR3 runs 14 residues. The trim removed 8 bases at V and 7 bases at J, leaving 8 bases unmatched. Germline-derived CDR1 and CDR2 are LGHDT and YNNKEL (reference sequence). The chain's CDR3 is CASSGLASRNEQFF. DNA of the CDR3: TGTGCCAGCTCGGGACTAGCGAGTAGGAATGAGCAGTTCTTC.

CDR3 amino acids: CAISYRGTDTEAFF. The CDR3 DNA reads as TGTGCCATCAGCTACAGGGGAACGGACACTGAAGCTTTCTTT. The chain is built from TRBV10-3 and TRBJ1-1; TRBD1 matches at 7 bases. This CDR3 has 14 amino acids. Germline-derived CDR1 and CDR2 are ENHRY and SYGVKD. After removal of 6 bases from V and 3 bases from J, the junction contained 7 bases not matched to a gene.

This clonotype was observed a few times. V is TRBV27 and J is TRBJ2-7; possibly TRBD2 for D (6 bases). Germline CDR1 is MNHEY and CDR2 is SMNVEV (reference sequence). This CDR3 is built from 11 residues. Trimming stripped 10 bases from V and 5 bases from J, with 12 bases between. DNA of the CDR3: TGTGCCACGGGCGGGGCGGACGAGCAGTACTTC. This codes for CATGGADEQYF.

This clonotype has a single count. The V gene is TRBV20-1, the J gene TRBJ2-1; 10 bases fit TRBD2. The CDR3 is 15 amino acids. In germline, CDR1 is DFQATT, CDR2 SNEGSKA (reference sequence). After removal of 5 bases from V and 0 bases from J, the junction contained 4 bases not matched to a gene. The chain's CDR3 is CSAPGTSVSYNEQFF. CDR3 nucleotides: TGCAGTGCTCCCGGGACTAGCGTCTCCTACAATGAGCAGTTCTTC.

This clonotype was detected a few times. The chain is built from TRBV7-9 and TRBJ2-1; D remains unclear. V was trimmed by 5 bases and J by 0 bases, leaving 5 bases between them. The germline CDR1 and CDR2 sequences are SEHNR and FQNEAQ (reference sequence). The CDR3 sequence is 13 residues long. The CDR3 DNA sequence: TGTGCCAGCAGCACCCTCTCCTACAATGAGCAGTTCTTC. It codes for CASSTLSYNEQFF.

This clonotype was seen a handful of times. This chain joins TRBV18 and TRBJ1-5; D uncertain. The germline V gene has CDR1 KGHSH and CDR2 LQKENI. Trimming left V 11 bases short and J 1 base short, with 12 bases between. CDR3 length: 13 residues. CDR3 amino acids: CAGSSGSNQPQHF. CDR3 sequence (DNA): TGTGCCGGGTCCTCGGGGAGCAATCAGCCCCAGCATTTT.

This rearrangement joins TRBV12-3 or TRBV12-4 to TRBJ2-2; D gene uncertain. This CDR3 is built from 15 residues. Trimming took 10 bases from V and 7 from J, leaving 22 bases between them. The CDR3 is CAILRRPLPNGELFF. As DNA, the CDR3 is TGTGCCATCCTCCGGAGACCGCTACCCAACGGGGAGCTGTTTTTT.

V usage is TRBV10-3 and J usage is TRBJ1-2; D uncertain. The V end was cut by 5 bases, the J end by 4 bases, with 20 bases between. The germline V gene has CDR1 ENHRY and CDR2 SYGVKD. This CDR3 region has 16 residues. CDR3 residues: CAISHSSGPSGYGYTF. DNA of the CDR3: TGTGCCATCAGTCATTCCAGCGGACCGTCAGGCTATGGCTACACCTTC.

This chain joins TRBV3-1 and TRBJ1-5, with D maybe TRBD1 (5 bases). Germline CDR1 reads LGHDT; CDR2 reads YNNKEL (reference sequence). V was trimmed by 0 bases and J by 0 bases, leaving 9 bases between them. This CDR3 is built from 16 residues. In nucleotides, the CDR3 is TGTGCCAGCAGCCAAGATTCAGGGAGTAGCAATCAGCCCCAGCATTTT. Amino acids: CASSQDSGSSNQPQHF.

This clonotype was recorded at least ten times. V gene TRBV12-3 or TRBV12-4 combines with J gene TRBJ2-7; 11 bases match TRBD2. The CDR3 has 16 amino acids. J gave up 4 bases and V 4 bases, and 9 bases lay outside the gene matches. CDR3 in DNA: TGTGCCAGCAGTTATGGTAGCGGGAGGGTAACTTACGAGCAGTACTTC. It is translated as CASSYGSGRVTYEQYF.

V usage is TRBV20-1 and J usage is TRBJ1-5, with D uncertain. CDR3 length: 14 residues. CDR1 and CDR2 (germline): DFQATT, SNEGSKA (reference sequence). V lost 3 bases to trimming and J lost 0 bases, with 9 bases between them. The CDR3 sequence is CSASMTSSNQPQHF. In DNA form, the CDR3 reads TGCAGTGCTAGTATGACCAGTAGCAATCAGCCCCAGCATTTT.

This clonotype was counted ten times or more. The chain links TRBV12-3 or TRBV12-4 to TRBJ2-5; D possibly uses TRBD1 or TRBD2 (5 bases each). The J call could be wrong; TRBJ2-7 is a better fit for the DNA end. The CDR3 sequence is 15 residues long. CDR3 protein: CASSPAGTRHPEQYF. Written as DNA, the CDR3 is TGTGCCAGCAGTCCTGCAGGGACCCGCCATCCCGAGCAGTACTTC.

The chain uses TRBV5-1 and TRBJ2-3, with 11 bases aligning to TRBD2. In germline, CDR1 is SGHRS, CDR2 YFSETQ. Unmatched junction bases numbered 12, after V lost 2 bases and J lost 1 base. This CDR3 has 19 amino acids. CDR3 region: CASSLTPLISGGGTDTQYF. CDR3 bases: TGCGCCAGCAGCTTAACCCCTCTGATTAGCGGGGGGGGCACAGATACGCAGTATTTT.

The chain joins TRBV6-2 or TRBV6-3 to TRBJ1-6; D remains ambiguous. Germline loops: CDR1 MNHEY, CDR2 SVGEGT. The ends were cut back, 5 bases at V and 7 bases at J, with 12 bases in the middle. The CDR3 is 14 amino acids. The CDR3 DNA is TGTGCCAGCAGTACCGGACGGGCGAATTCACCCCTCCACTTT. It specifies CASSTGRANSPLHF.

The table lists this clonotype with many counts. The chain links TRBV12-5 to TRBJ2-1; 10 bases agree with TRBD2. The germline V gene has CDR1 LGHNT and CDR2 FRNRAP. The CDR3 is 15 amino acids. Trimming cost V 2 bases and J 9 bases; bases outside gene matches: 7. CDR3 sequence reads: CASGLWTSGPSEQFF. The CDR3 DNA follows: TGTGCTAGTGGTTTGTGGACTAGCGGCCCCTCTGAGCAGTTCTTC. Based on the CDR3 plus reference TRBV12-5 and TRBJ2-1, the full variable domain is DARVTQTPRHKVTEMGQEVTMRCQPILGHNTVFWYRQTMMQGLELLAYFRNRAPLDDSGMPKDRFSAEMPDATLATLKIQPSEPRDSAVYFCASGLWTSGPSEQFFGPGTRLTVL.

With regard to this clonotype: The CDR3 carries no conserved terminal phenylalanine or tryptophan, so it likely arises from a read error. The V and J genes are TRBV7-8 and TRBJ2-3, with TRBD1 as a possible D gene (6 bases). Trimming stripped 4 bases from V and 0 bases from J, with 17 bases between. Germline V CDR1 and CDR2: SGHVS, FQNEAQ. The CDR3 spans 17 residues. The CDR3 here is CASSSPPRGPSTDTQYL. DNA of the CDR3: TGTGCCAGCAGCTCCCCCCCCAGGGGACCTAGCACAGATACGCAGTATTTG.

This clonotype occurred a few times. The chain links TRBV25-1 to TRBJ2-7; the match to TRBD2 covers 8 bases. The length of the CDR3 is 16 residues. Germline-derived CDR1 and CDR2 are MGHDK and SYGVNS. V lost 0 bases and J lost 0; bases outside the gene matches: 4. In DNA, the CDR3 is TGTGCCAGCAGTGAATATAGCGGGGTGACCTCCTACGAGCAGTACTTC. Its protein is CASSEYSGVTSYEQYF.

There are a few counts of this clonotype. The chain employs TRBV2 and TRBJ2-7; 8 bases align to TRBD1. The CDR3 loop spans 14 amino acids. The V segment lost 10 bases and the J segment 7 bases; nucleotides outside the gene matches: 15. The germline V gene has CDR1 SNHLY and CDR2 FYNNEI. CDR3 loop: CAIKPGQAWIEQYF. For the CDR3, the DNA is TGTGCCATCAAGCCGGGACAGGCCTGGATTGAGCAGTACTTC.